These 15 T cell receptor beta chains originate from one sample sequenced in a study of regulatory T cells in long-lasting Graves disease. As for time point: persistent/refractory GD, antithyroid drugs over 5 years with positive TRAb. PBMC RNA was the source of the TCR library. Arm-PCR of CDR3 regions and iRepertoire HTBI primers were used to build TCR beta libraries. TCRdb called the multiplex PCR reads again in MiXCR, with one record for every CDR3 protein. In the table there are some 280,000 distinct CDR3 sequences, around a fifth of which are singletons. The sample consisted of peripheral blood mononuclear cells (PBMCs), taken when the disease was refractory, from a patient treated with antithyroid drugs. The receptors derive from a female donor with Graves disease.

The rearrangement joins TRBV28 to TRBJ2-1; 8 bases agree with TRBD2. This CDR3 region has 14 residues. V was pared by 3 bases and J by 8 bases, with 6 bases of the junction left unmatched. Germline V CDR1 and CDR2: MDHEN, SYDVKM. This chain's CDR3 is CASSFSGKGDEQFF. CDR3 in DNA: TGTGCCAGCAGTTTTAGCGGGAAGGGGGATGAGCAGTTCTTC.

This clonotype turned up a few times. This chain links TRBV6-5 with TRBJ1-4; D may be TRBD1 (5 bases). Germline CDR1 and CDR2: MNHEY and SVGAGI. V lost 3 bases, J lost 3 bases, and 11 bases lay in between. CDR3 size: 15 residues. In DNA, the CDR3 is TGTGCCAGCAGTTATAACGGGGGGGCTAATGAAAAACTGTTTTTT. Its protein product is CASSYNGGANEKLFF.

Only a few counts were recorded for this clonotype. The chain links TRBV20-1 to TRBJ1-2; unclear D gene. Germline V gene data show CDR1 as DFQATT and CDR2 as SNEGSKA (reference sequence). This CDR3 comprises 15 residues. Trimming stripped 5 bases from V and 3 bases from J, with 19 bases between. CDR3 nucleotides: TGCAGTGCTTCTTGGGCCGATTCGATAGACTATGGCTACACCTTC. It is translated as CSASWADSIDYGYTF.

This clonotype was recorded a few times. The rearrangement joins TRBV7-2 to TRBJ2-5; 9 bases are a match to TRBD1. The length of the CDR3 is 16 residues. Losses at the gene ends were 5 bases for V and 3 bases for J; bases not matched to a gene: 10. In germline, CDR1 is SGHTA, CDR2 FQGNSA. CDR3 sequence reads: CASSGQFRDREETQYF. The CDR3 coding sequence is TGTGCCAGCAGCGGCCAATTCCGGGACAGGGAAGAGACCCAGTACTTC.

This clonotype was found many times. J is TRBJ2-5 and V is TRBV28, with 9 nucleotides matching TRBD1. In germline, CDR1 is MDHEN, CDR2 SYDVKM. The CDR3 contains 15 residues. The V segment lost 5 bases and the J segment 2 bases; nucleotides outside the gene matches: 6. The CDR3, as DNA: TGTGCCAGCAGTCCCTTCGGGACAGGGCAAGAGACCCAGTACTTC. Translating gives CASSPFGTGQETQYF. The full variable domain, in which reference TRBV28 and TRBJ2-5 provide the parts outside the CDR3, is DVKVTQSSRYLVKRTGEKVFLECVQDMDHENMFWYRQDPGLGLRLIYFSYDVKMKEKGDIPEGYSVSREKKERFSLILESASTNQTSMYLCASSPFGTGQETQYFGPGTRLLVL.

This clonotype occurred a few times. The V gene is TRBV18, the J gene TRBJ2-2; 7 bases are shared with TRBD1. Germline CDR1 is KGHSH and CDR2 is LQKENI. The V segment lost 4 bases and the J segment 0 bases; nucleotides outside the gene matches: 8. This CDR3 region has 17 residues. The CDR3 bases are TGTGCCAGCTCACTGTACCGGGACAGCCCGAACACCGGGGAGCTGTTTTTT. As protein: CASSLYRDSPNTGELFF.

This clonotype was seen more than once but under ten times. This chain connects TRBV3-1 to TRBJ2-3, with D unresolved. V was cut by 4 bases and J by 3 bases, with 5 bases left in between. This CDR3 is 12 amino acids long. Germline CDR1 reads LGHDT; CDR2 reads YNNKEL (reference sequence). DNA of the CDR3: TGTGCCAGCAGCCTAGTTACAGATACGCAGTATTTT. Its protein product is CASSLVTDTQYF.

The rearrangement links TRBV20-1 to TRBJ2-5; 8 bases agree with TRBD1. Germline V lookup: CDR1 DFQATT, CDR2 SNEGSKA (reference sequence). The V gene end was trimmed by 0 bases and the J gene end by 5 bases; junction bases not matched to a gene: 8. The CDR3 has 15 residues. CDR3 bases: TGCAGTGCTAGAGATTGGACAGGGTGGGGGGAGACCCAGTACTTC. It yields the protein CSARDWTGWGETQYF.

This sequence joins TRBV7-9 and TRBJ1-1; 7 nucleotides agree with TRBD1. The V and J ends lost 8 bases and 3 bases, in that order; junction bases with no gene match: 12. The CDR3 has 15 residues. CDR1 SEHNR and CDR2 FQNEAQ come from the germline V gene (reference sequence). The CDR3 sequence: CASEPVGGAYTEAFF. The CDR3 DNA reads TGTGCCAGCGAACCAGTAGGGGGCGCTTACACTGAAGCTTTCTTT. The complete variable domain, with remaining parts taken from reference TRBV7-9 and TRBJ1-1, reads DTGVSQNPRHKITKRGQNVTFRCDPISEHNRLYWYRQTLGQGPEFLTYFQNEAQLEKSRLLSDRFSAERPKGSFSTLEIQRTEQGDSAMYLCASEPVGGAYTEAFFGQGTRLTVV.

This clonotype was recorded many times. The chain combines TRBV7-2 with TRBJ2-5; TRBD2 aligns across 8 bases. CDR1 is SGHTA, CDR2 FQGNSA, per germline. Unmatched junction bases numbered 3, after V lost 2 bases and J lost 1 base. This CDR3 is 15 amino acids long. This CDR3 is CASSLTSGAQETQYF. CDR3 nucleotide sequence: TGTGCCAGCAGCTTAACTAGCGGAGCCCAAGAGACCCAGTACTTC.

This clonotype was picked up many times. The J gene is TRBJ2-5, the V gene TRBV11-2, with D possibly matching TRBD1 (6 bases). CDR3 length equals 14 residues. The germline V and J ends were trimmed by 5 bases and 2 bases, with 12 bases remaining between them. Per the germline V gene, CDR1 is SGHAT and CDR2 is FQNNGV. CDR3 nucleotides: TGTGCCAGCAGCCAACCAGGGGTACAAGAGACCCAGTACTTC. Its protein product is CASSQPGVQETQYF. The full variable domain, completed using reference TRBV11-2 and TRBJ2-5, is EAGVAQSPRYKIIEKRQSVAFWCNPISGHATLYWYQQILGQGPKLLIQFQNNGVVDDSQLPKDRFSAERLKGVDSTLKIQPAKLEDSAVYLCASSQPGVQETQYFGPGTRLLVL.

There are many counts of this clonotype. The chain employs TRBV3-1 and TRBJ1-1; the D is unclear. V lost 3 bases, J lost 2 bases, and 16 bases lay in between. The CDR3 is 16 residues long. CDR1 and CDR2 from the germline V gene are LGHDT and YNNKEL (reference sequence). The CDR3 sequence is CASSQMEGSYNTEAFF. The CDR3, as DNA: TGTGCCAGCAGCCAGATGGAAGGGTCGTATAACACTGAAGCTTTCTTT.

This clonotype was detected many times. CDR3 DNA: TGTGCCAGCAGTTTTTTCGACGGAGAGACCCAGTACTTC. It specifies CASSFFDGETQYF. The chain joins TRBV6-5 to TRBJ2-5; D is uncertain. The V end was cut by 4 bases, the J end by 4 bases, with 10 bases between. The V gene's germline CDR1 is MNHEY and CDR2 SVGAGI. This CDR3 has 13 residues.

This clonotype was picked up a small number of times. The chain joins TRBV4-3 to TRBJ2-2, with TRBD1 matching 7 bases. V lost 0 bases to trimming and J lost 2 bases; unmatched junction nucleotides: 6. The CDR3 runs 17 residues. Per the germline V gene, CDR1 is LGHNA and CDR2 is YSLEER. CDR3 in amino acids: CASSQEGGTANTGELFF. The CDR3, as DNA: TGCGCCAGCAGCCAAGAGGGTGGGACAGCAAACACCGGGGAGCTGTTTTTT.

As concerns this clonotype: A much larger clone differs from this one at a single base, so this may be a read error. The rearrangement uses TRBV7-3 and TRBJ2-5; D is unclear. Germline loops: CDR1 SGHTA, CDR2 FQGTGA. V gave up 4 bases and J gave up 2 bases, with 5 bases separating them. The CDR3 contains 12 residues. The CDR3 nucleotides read TGTGCCAGCAGCTCGCAGCAAGAGACCCAGTACTTC. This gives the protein CASSSQQETQYF.